The 27 T cell receptor beta chains reported below all come from one sample, sequenced in a study of T cell clonality in common variable immunodeficiency. Some clones are missing from TCRdb's copy, which holds only in-frame ones; the method was immunoSEQ multiplex PCR. Recorded here are about 52,000 clones, none singletons. The sample was peripheral blood mononuclear cells. Receptor source: a person aged 18 to 70 in good health.

This clone was counted many times. The read falls 3 residues short of the CDR3 end, and the missing part is taken from the germline J gene. The rearrangement links TRBV29-1 to TRBJ1-2; D is unresolved. This CDR3 has 11 residues. Trimming removed 1 base from V and 6 bases from J, with 6 bases in between. Germline V gives CDR1 SQVTM, CDR2 ANQGSEA. This CDR3 is CSVEVTNGYTF. The part of the CDR3 DNA that was read is TGCAGCGTTGAAGTTACTAATGGC.

This clone occurred many times. The observed sequence ends 3 residues before the CDR3 terminus, with the missing tail filled in from the germline J gene. The chain employs TRBV5-1 and TRBJ2-6; TRBD1 aligns across 7 bases. The germline V gene has CDR1 SGHRS and CDR2 YFSETQ. Germline trimming cut 2 bases from V and 2 bases from J; bases unmatched to any gene: 4. The CDR3 consists of 16 residues. The CDR3 is CASSLRTGAGANVLTF. The CDR3 DNA, read in part, is TGCGCCAGCAGCTTACGAACAGGGGCTGGGGCCAACGTC.

This clone was seen many times. The read ends 3 residues early relative to the CDR3; the germline J gene fills the gap. This chain uses TRBV15 with TRBJ2-3, with a weak D call TRBD1 (6 bases). The CDR3 is 17 amino acids. Germline V gives CDR1 LNHNV, CDR2 YYDKDF (reference sequence). The V gene lost 2 bases and the J gene lost 1 base, with 16 bases spanning the gap. The DNA read from the CDR3 is TGTGCCACCAGCAGACCCACGACAGGTTGGGGCACAGATACG. Translating it yields CATSRPTTGWGTDT. In full, the CDR3 is CATSRPTTGWGTDTQYF.

At least ten counts were recorded for this clone. Sequencing ends 3 residues short of the CDR3 end; the germline J gene provides the rest. The chain employs TRBV20-1 and TRBJ1-2; the D gene is possibly TRBD1 (5 bases). There are 17 residues in the CDR3. Per germline, CDR1 DFQATT and CDR2 SNEGSKA (reference sequence). The germline V and J ends were trimmed by 4 bases and 6 bases, with 27 bases remaining between them. CDR3 DNA, as far as it was read: TGCAGTGCTAAGAAACTCAGGGAATCCTTGATATTGGATGGC. Protein sequence: CSAKKLRESLILDG. The full CDR3 protein reads CSAKKLRESLILDGYTF.

This clone was counted ten times or more. From the germline J gene comes the end of the CDR3, since the read stops 3 residues before it. The rearrangement joins TRBV7-9 to TRBJ2-2, with D unclear. CDR1 and CDR2 from the germline V gene are SEHNR and FQNEAQ (reference sequence). V dropped 2 bases and J dropped 4 bases, with 11 bases sitting between them. This CDR3 is 15 amino acids long. CDR3 residues: CASSLRWARTGELFF. Partial CDR3 DNA: TGTGCCAGCAGCTTAAGGTGGGCGCGCACCGGGGAG.

This clone was counted at least ten times. The junction does not match germline at one end; this may be a read error. The read halts 3 residues ahead of the CDR3 end, with the missing end drawn from the germline J gene. The chain recombines TRBV5-4 with TRBJ2-7; possible D gene TRBD1, 6 bases. The CDR3 extends over 15 amino acids. The V gene's germline CDR1 is SGHNT and CDR2 YYREEE (reference sequence). This CDR3 reads CATHRSRGVSHEQYF. Incomplete CDR3 DNA: TGTGCCACCCATCGCTCCAGGGGCGTCTCCCACGAG.

This clone was seen at least ten times. CDR3 amino acids: CASSPSGTLGEKLFF. The sequenced CDR3 bases are TGTGCCAGCAGCCCCAGTGGGACATTGGGTGAAAAA. The chain carries TRBV7-2 and TRBJ1-4; a weak D match, TRBD1 (6 bases). The CDR3 end is not reached by the read, which stops 3 residues before it; the germline J gene fills it in. The V gene's germline CDR1 is SGHTA and CDR2 FQGNSA. The V gene lost 5 bases and the J gene lost 7 bases, with 17 bases spanning the gap. The CDR3 contains 15 residues.

This clone was recorded at least ten times. The read ends 3 residues early relative to the CDR3; the germline J gene fills the gap. The V gene is TRBV11-2, the J gene TRBJ1-4, with D unresolved. The CDR3 spans 15 residues. Germline V gene lookup returns CDR1 SGHAT and CDR2 FQNNGV. The ends were cut back, 1 base at V and 8 bases at J, with 14 bases in the middle. The CDR3 is CASSLGAGFGEKLFF. The DNA read from the CDR3 is TGTGCCAGCAGCTTAGGTGCGGGTTTTGGCGAAAAA.

This clone was recorded many times. With the read ending 3 residues before the CDR3 end, the germline J gene is used to fill in that end. V gene TRBV20-1 combines with J gene TRBJ2-5; 10 nucleotides match TRBD2. The CDR3 covers 12 residues. V lost 7 bases and J lost 4; bases outside the gene matches: 3. Germline V gene sequence: CDR1 DFQATT, CDR2 SNEGSKA (reference sequence). The covered CDR3 bases are TGCAGTGTCCCTAGCGGGGGAGAGACC. Residues: CSVPSGGET. The full CDR3 protein is CSVPSGGETQYF.

This clone showed up many times. The read is 3 residues too short to cover the CDR3 end, so that end is filled in from the germline J gene. Other DNA sequences in the sample encode the same CDR3. V is TRBV19 and J is TRBJ1-1, with D uncertain. Germline-derived CDR1 and CDR2 are LNHDA and SQIVND (reference sequence). The ends were cut back, 4 bases at V and 4 bases at J, with 10 bases in the middle. CDR3 size: 13 residues. The CDR3 spells CASSSGEGTEAFF. Incomplete CDR3 DNA: TGTGCCAGTAGTAGCGGGGAGGGCACTGAA.

At least ten counts were recorded for this clone. The read ends 3 residues shy of where the CDR3 ends; the end is completed using the germline J gene. The chain carries TRBV11-2 and TRBJ2-7, with 7 bases lining up with TRBD1. This CDR3 is 15 amino acids long. Germline CDR1 is SGHAT and CDR2 is FQNNGV. The V gene end was trimmed by 2 bases and the J gene end by 1 base; junction bases not matched to a gene: 5. This chain's CDR3 is CASSLIEGASYEQYF. The CDR3 bases that were read are TGTGCCAGCAGCTTAATAGAGGGGGCTTCCTACGAG.

This clone was recorded at least ten times. The observed sequence ends 3 residues before the CDR3 terminus, with the missing tail filled in from the germline J gene. The chain employs TRBV20-1 and TRBJ1-4, with D perhaps matching TRBD1 (5 bases). This CDR3 region has 13 residues. Trimming took off 6 bases at V and 8 bases at J, with 16 bases between the two ends. Germline CDR1 reads DFQATT; CDR2 reads SNEGSKA (reference sequence). CDR3 DNA, as far as it was read: TGCAGTGCCCCTGGGGGGAGCGGCGAAAAA. Protein: CSAPGGSGEK. From start to end, the CDR3 is CSAPGGSGEKLFF.

This clone was counted at least ten times. The CDR3 end is not reached by the read, which stops 3 residues before it; the germline J gene fills it in. The chain employs TRBV20-1 and TRBJ2-7; possible D gene TRBD1, 6 bases. The CDR3 sequence is 13 residues long. V was cut by 5 bases and J by 6 bases, with 17 bases left in between. From germline, CDR1 is DFQATT and CDR2 SNEGSKA (reference sequence). The CDR3 bases that were read are TGCAGTGCTTCTACAGGGCTATGGGGCGAG. Translation: CSASTGLWGE. The CDR3 in its entirety is CSASTGLWGEQYF.

In this sample, this clone turned up many times. Read coverage stops 3 residues before the CDR3 terminus; the germline J gene supplies the remainder. The J gene is TRBJ2-7, the V gene TRBV5-1; D not certain. With 0 bases removed from V and 3 bases from J, the gap between germline ends came to 10 bases. CDR3 length equals 14 residues. Germline lookup yields CDR1 SGHRS and CDR2 YFSETQ. The CDR3 DNA, read in part, is TGCGCCAGCAGCTTGGCGTCGTTAAACTACGAG. Protein: CASSLASLNYE. The full CDR3 protein reads CASSLASLNYEQYF.

This clone was found many times. From the germline J gene comes the end of the CDR3, since the read stops 3 residues before it. This chain links TRBV29-1 with TRBJ2-3, with 10 bases identical to TRBD1. The J segment lost 4 bases and the V segment lost 7 bases, leaving 14 bases of the junction unmatched. Germline assignment: CDR1 SQVTM and CDR2 ANQGSEA. The length of the CDR3 is 16 residues. CDR3 bases read: TGCAGCGCCGATGATCCGGGACAGGGGAGGGCAGATACG. Its protein is CSADDPGQGRADT. The CDR3 as a whole reads CSADDPGQGRADTQYF.

This clone was seen a handful of times. Sequencing ends 3 residues short of the CDR3 end; the germline J gene provides the rest. The chain joins TRBV18 to TRBJ1-2; 7 bases map to TRBD1. The ends lost 3 bases at V and 6 bases at J; junction bases unmatched: 10. CDR1 and CDR2 (germline): KGHSH, LQKENI. The CDR3 spans 15 residues. Partial CDR3 DNA: TGTGCCAGCTCACCGGACAGGCTCCTATTCCATGGC. Residues: CASSPDRLLFHG. Given in full, the CDR3 is CASSPDRLLFHGYTF.

In this sample, this clone turned up a few times. CDR3 protein: CASSPAGLTVDEKLFF. Partial CDR3 DNA: TGTGCCAGCTCCCCAGCAGGTCTAACGGTGGATGAAAAG. The chain couples TRBV18 to TRBJ2-2, with no clear D. The CDR3 extends 3 residues past the end of the read, so its final part is completed from the germline J gene. The CDR3 is 16 residues long. Germline loops: CDR1 KGHSH, CDR2 LQKENI.

On this clone itself: A junction end diverges from the germline sequence, so it may reflect a read error. The read ends 3 residues early relative to the CDR3; the germline J gene fills the gap. The rearrangement joins TRBV11-2 to TRBJ1-6, with D tentatively TRBD1 (6 bases). CDR3 size: 14 residues. In germline, CDR1 is SGHAT, CDR2 FQNNGV. The CDR3 DNA, read in part, is TGTGCCAACAGCCTAGCCAGGGGAGATTCACCC. Translation: CANSLARGDSP. The entire CDR3 protein is CANSLARGDSPLHF.

The sample holds many counts of this clone. The read ends 3 residues before the CDR3 terminus; that terminus is restored from the germline J gene. The gene calls are TRBV20-1 and TRBJ2-1, with D maybe TRBD2 (5 bases). Germline assignment: CDR1 DFQATT and CDR2 SNEGSKA (reference sequence). The ends were cut back, 1 base at V and 0 bases at J, with 7 bases in the middle. CDR3 length equals 14 residues. The CDR3 sequence: CSARVSGSYNEQFF. Partial CDR3 DNA: TGCAGTGCTAGAGTGAGCGGCTCCTACAATGAG.

This clone was observed at least ten times. From the germline J gene comes the end of the CDR3, since the read stops 3 residues before it. V is TRBV12-3 or TRBV12-4 and J is TRBJ1-1; possible D gene TRBD1, 5 bases. The CDR3 contains 14 residues. V was clipped by 6 bases and J by 6 bases, with 17 bases between them. CDR3 amino acids: CASSPGASRAEAFF. Partial CDR3 DNA: TGTGCCAGCAGCCCTGGGGCGTCGAGGGCTGAA.

This clone has more than one count but fewer than ten. The read ends 3 residues shy of where the CDR3 ends; the end is completed using the germline J gene. This chain connects TRBV30 to TRBJ1-2; perhaps TRBD1 as D (5 bases). This CDR3 region has 14 residues. Germline V gene data show CDR1 as GTSNPN and CDR2 as SVGIG (reference sequence). CDR3 sequence: CAWIGGSGRDDYTF. Incomplete CDR3 DNA: TGTGCCTGGATAGGTGGTAGCGGGAGGGACGAC.

This clone was found many times. The read falls 3 residues short of the CDR3 end, and the missing part is taken from the germline J gene. This chain joins TRBV7-6 and TRBJ2-5; TRBD1 aligns across 9 bases. Germline CDR1 reads SGHVS; CDR2 reads FNYEAQ. Unmatched junction bases numbered 3, after V lost 5 bases and J lost 5 bases. The CDR3 totals 13 residues. The sequenced CDR3 bases are TGTGCCAGCAGCACGGGACAGGGTGAGACC. This encodes CASSTGQGET. The whole CDR3 sequence reads CASSTGQGETQYF.

This clone was observed many times. The sequence runs out 3 residues before the end of the CDR3; the remainder is reconstructed from the germline J gene. J is TRBJ2-5 and V is TRBV7-3; a weak D match, TRBD1 (5 bases). Trimming took 1 base from V and 5 from J, leaving 11 bases between them. This CDR3 is 14 amino acids long. Germline CDR1 and CDR2: SGHTA and FQGTGA. The CDR3 region is CASSLRGSQETQYF. The covered CDR3 bases are TGTGCCAGCAGCTTAAGGGGCAGTCAGGAGACC.

This clone showed up just a few times. A junction end diverges from the germline sequence, so it may reflect a read error. The read ends 3 residues before the CDR3 terminus; that terminus is restored from the germline J gene. Other DNA variants within this sample encode the same CDR3. The chain carries TRBV19 and TRBJ1-1, with D tentatively TRBD1 (6 bases). The CDR3 is 16 residues long. Germline CDR1 and CDR2: LNHDA and SQIVND (reference sequence). CDR3 in amino acids: CASSPISGGEDTEAFF. CDR3 DNA, as far as it was read: TGTGCCAGTAGTCCAATCTCTGGGGGCGAGGACACTGAG.

The table lists this clone with many counts. The read ends 3 residues before the CDR3 terminus; that terminus is restored from the germline J gene. The chain uses TRBV20-1 and TRBJ2-1; D is uncertain. Looked up from germline, CDR1 is DFQATT and CDR2 is SNEGSKA (reference sequence). V was clipped by 3 bases and J by 8 bases, with 14 bases between them. The CDR3 runs to 13 residues. The CDR3 protein is CSARPEYFDEQFF. The DNA read from the CDR3 is TGCAGTGCTAGGCCCGAATACTTCGATGAG.

Details on this clone: The read ends 3 residues before the CDR3 terminus; that terminus is restored from the germline J gene. The V call is TRBV7-6, the J call TRBJ2-2, with 12 bases matching TRBD1. CDR1 SGHVS and CDR2 FNYEAQ come from the germline V gene. This CDR3 comprises 17 residues. CDR3 DNA (partial): TGTGCCAGCAGCTTAGTGGGGACAGGGGGCGCCGGCGAAAAG. Translated: CASSLVGTGGAGEK. The full CDR3 sequence reads CASSLVGTGGAGEKLFF.

This clone was recorded many times. The read ends 3 residues early relative to the CDR3; the germline J gene fills the gap. The chain joins TRBV20-1 to TRBJ2-3, with TRBD2 identical over 9 bases. The CDR3 covers 13 residues. V lost 5 bases, J lost 8 bases, and 8 bases stayed unmatched. Germline lookup yields CDR1 DFQATT and CDR2 SNEGSKA (reference sequence). The CDR3 protein is CSAVAGVGGTQYF. Incomplete CDR3 DNA: TGCAGTGCTGTAGCGGGAGTGGGTGGTACG.